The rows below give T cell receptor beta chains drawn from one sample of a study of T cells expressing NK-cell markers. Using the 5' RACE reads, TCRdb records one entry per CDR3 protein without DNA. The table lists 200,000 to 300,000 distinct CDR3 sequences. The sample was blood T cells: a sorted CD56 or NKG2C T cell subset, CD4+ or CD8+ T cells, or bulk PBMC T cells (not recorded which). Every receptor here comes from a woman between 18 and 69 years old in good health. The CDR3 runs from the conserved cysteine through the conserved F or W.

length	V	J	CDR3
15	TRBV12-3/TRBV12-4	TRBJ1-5	CASSRGRWSNQPQHF
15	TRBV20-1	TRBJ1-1	CSARDLRQGEDEAFF
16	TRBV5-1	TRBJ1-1	CASSLGGGVVNTEAFF
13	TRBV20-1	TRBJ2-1	CSARDHQRDEQFF
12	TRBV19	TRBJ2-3	CASSIGDYPQYF
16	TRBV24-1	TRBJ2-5	CATSDRSSGRVETQYF
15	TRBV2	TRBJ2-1	CASSVRASGADEQFF
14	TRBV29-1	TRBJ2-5	CSAVAGTGRETQYF
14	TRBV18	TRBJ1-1	CASSPPTVNTEAFF
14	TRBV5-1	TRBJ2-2	CASSLEVSTGELFF
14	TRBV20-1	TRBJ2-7	CSARGARGRYEQYF
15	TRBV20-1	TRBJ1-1	CSARTPPGASTEAFF
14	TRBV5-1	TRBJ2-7	CASSILDGGSEQYF
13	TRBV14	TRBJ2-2	CASSQDQARELFF
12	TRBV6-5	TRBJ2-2	CASSYNVGELFF
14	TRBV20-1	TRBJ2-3	CSARDRQGTDTQYF
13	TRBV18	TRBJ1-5	CASSPQGGEPQHF
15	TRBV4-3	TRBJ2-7	CASSQAPGLVYEQYF
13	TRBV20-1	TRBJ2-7	CSAFSGSSYEQYF
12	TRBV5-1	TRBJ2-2	CASSTGSGELFF
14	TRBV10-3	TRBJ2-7	CAISGGAPAYEQYF
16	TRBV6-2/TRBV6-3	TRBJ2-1	CASSFLRGDPYNEQFF
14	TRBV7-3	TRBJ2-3	CASSYQGTGDTQYF
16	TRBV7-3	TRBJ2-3	CASSFGGGQSTDTQYF
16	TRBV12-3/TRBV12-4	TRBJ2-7	CASSRLTGGGAYEQYF
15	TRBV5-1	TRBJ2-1	CASSLAPSGHNEQFF
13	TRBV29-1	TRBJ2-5	CSALTGWSETQYF
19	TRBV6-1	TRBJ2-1	CASTSNLGTSGRLGNEQFF
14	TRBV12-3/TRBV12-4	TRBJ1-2	CASSLLGLNYGYTF
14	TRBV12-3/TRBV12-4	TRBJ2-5	CASSIASGHQTQYF
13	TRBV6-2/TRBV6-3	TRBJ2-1	CASTPPTSNEQFF
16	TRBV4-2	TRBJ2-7	CASSQETSLSPDEQYF
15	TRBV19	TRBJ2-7	CASRGRQAASYEQYF
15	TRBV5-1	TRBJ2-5	CASSLGDTYQETQYF
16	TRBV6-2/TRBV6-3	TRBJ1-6	CASSYTLGHRNSPLHF
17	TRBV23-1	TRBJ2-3	CASSQSKTSGESDTQYF
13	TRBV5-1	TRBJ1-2	CASSPGSSYGYTF
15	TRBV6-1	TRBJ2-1	CASRIQGLAEVEQFF
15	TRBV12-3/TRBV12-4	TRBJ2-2	CASRWGQGHTGELFF
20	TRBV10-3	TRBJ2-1	CAISDLPPFFSSEGYNEQFF
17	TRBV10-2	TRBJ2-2	CASSKPGQGIGTGELFF
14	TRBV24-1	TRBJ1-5	CATSSEYSNQPQHF
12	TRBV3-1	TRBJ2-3	CASSQAKDTQYF
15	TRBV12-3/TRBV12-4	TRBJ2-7	CASSPRTSGLYEQYF
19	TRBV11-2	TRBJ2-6	CASSSPSSGPNSGANVLTF
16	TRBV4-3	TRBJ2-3	CASSQDGGGRGDTQYF
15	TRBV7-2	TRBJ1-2	CASSPTRTGQGGYTF
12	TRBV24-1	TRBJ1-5	CATSDPNQPQHF
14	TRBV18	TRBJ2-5	CASSPTSGVETQYF
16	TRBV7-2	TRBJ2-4	CASSLEIQGMRNIQYF
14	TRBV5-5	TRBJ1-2	CASTNMRERNGYTF
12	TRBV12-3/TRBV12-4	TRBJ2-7	CASSSLDYEQYF
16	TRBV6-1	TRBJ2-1	CASSRTGAPQSNEQFF